The entry that follows covers one TCR beta chain sequence. The source of the sample is a study of T cells in Graves' hyperthyroidism and ophthalmopathy. In the ophthalmopathy cohort, Clinical Activity Score was at least 3, NOSPECS grade at least 4, and duration under 3 months. Germline V gene data show CDR1 as SQVTM and CDR2 as ANQGSEA. This CDR3 spans 14 amino acids. J gave up 8 bases and V 3 bases, and 7 bases lay outside the gene matches. TCR beta CDR3 regions were amplified from RNA transcripts. Using the HTBI primer set, a first-round RT-PCR was run on the TCR CDR3. TCRdb fed the multiplex PCR reads into MiXCR, producing one record per CDR3 protein. The sample includes about 270,000 distinct CDR3 sequences, around 20% of them seen just once.

The V and J genes are TRBV29-1 and TRBJ1-2, with TRBD1 identical over 12 bases. Sequenced material: blood. This TCR came from a man aged 25 to 40 with Graves' ophthalmopathy. CDR3 amino acids: CSVEGGTGGLGYTF. CDR3 nucleotide sequence: TGCAGCGTTGAGGGGGGGACAGGGGGCCTGGGCTACACCTTC.